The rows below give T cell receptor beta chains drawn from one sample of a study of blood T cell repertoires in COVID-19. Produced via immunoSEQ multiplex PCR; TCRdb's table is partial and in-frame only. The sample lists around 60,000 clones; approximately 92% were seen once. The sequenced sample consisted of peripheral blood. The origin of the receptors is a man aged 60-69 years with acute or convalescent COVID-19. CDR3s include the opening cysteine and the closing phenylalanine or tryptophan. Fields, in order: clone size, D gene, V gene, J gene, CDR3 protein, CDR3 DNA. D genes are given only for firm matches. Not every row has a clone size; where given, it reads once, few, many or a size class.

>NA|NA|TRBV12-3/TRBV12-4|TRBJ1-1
CASSFREVAFF
TGTGCCAGCAGTTTCAGGGAGGTAGCTTTCTTT
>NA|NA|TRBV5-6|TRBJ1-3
CASSDSGGTGNTIYF
TGTGCCAGCTCCGATTCGGGAGGGACTGGAAACACCATATATTTT
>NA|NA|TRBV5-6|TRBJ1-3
CASSLVRGNTIYF
TGTGCCAGCAGCTTGGTGAGGGGAAACACCATATATTTT
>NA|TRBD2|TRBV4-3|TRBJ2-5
CASSQRLAGVNQETQYF
TGCGCCAGCAGCCAACGGCTAGCGGGAGTAAATCAAGAGACCCAGTACTTC
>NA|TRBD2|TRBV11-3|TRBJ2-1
CASSPGGLAGAVEQFF
TGTGCCAGCAGCCCGGGGGGGCTAGCGGGGGCGGTTGAGCAGTTCTTC
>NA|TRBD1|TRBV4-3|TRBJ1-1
CASSYTGTGNTEAFF
TGCGCCAGCAGCTACACCGGGACAGGCAACACTGAAGCTTTCTTT
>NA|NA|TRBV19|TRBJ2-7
CASSIDFVSSEQYF
TGTGCCAGTAGTATAGATTTTGTCTCCAGCGAGCAGTACTTC
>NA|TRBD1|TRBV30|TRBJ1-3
CAWDGTGRTGNTIYF
TGTGCCTGGGACGGGACAGGTCGGACCGGAAACACCATATATTTT
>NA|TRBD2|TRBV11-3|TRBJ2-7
CASSLGLASEQYF
TGTGCCAGCAGCTTAGGACTAGCCTCCGAGCAGTACTTC
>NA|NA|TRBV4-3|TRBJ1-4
CASSQDPVSTNEKLFF
TGCGCCAGCAGCCAAGATCCGGTTTCAACTAATGAAAAACTGTTTTTT
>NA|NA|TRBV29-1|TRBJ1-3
CSVEDVEAGNTIYF
TGCAGCGTTGAAGACGTAGAAGCAGGAAACACCATATATTTT
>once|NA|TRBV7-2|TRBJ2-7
CASSLSKGIYEQYF
TGTGCCAGCAGCTTAAGCAAGGGGATCTACGAGCAGTACTTC
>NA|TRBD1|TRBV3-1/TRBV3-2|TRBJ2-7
CASSQDRGLQAYEQYF
TGTGCCAGCAGCCAAGATAGGGGGCTGCAAGCCTACGAGCAGTACTTC
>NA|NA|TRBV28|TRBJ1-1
CASRGGLYTMNTEAFF
TGTGCCAGCAGAGGCGGTCTTTACACCATGAACACTGAAGCTTTCTTT
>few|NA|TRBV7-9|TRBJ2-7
CASSLVTGRYEQYF
TGTGCCAGCAGCTTAGTGACAGGACGCTACGAGCAGTACTTC
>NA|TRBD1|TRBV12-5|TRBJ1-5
CASAGWTGFGNQPQHF
TGTGCTAGTGCCGGGTGGACAGGGTTTGGCAATCAGCCCCAGCATTTT
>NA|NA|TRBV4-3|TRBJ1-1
CASSQAPQGNTEAFF
TGCGCCAGCAGCCAAGCTCCTCAGGGGAACACTGAAGCTTTCTTT
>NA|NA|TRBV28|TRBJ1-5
CASSTNPEGDNQPQHF
TGTGCCAGCAGTACAAACCCCGAGGGGGACAATCAGCCCCAGCATTTT
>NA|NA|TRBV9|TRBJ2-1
CASSVDWSSYNEQFF
TGTGCCAGCAGCGTAGACTGGAGCTCCTACAATGAGCAGTTCTTC
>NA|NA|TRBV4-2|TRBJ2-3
CASSQGGGGGGTDTQYF
TGTGCCAGCAGCCAAGGGGGAGGGGGAGGGGGCACAGATACGCAGTATTTT
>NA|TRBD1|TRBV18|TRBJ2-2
CASSSAGTGFAGELFF
TGTGCCAGCTCATCGGCCGGGACAGGGTTCGCCGGGGAGCTGTTTTTT
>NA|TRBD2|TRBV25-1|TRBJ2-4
CASSPGTSGNIQYF
TGTGCCAGCAGTCCCGGGACTAGCGGAAACATTCAGTACTTC
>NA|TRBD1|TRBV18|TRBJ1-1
CASSSPGTAAFF
TGTGCCAGCTCATCTCCCGGGACAGCAGCTTTCTTT